The clone carrying this T cell receptor beta chain was observed once. CDR1 SGHDN and CDR2 FVKESK come from the germline V gene. This CDR3 is built from 15 residues. V lost 4 bases to trimming and J lost 7 bases; unmatched junction nucleotides: 7. This specimen comes from a study of blood T cell repertoires in COVID-19. Study at large: The United States, Italy and Spain supplied acute and convalescent COVID-19 samples. Sources were T cells, B-cell-depleted T cells, or PBMCs; the material itself was cDNA or gDNA.

Seattle enrolled patients during active infection and tracked them longitudinally. Authors' methods: Amplification of reference gene primers provided the estimated nucleated cell counts. The protocol was immunoSEQ multiplex PCR, while the TCRdb copy is restricted to in-frame clones and leaves out a portion. V and J calls and clone size are those listed in that table; D and trimming were worked out from the DNA. Altogether over 250,000 clones are present, 90% to 95% being singletons, with the ten largest covering roughly 2.3%. The chain links TRBV14 to TRBJ1-6; TRBD1 aligns across 7 bases. The clonotype was recovered from a woman under 40 with COVID-19, enrolled during active disease. Material for sequencing was peripheral blood. The CDR3 DNA reads as TGTGCCAGCAGCCGGGCACAGGGGCCGAATTCACCCCTCCACTTT. Its protein product is CASSRAQGPNSPLHF. Supplemented by reference TRBV14 and TRBJ1-6, the full variable domain reads EAGVTQFPSHSVIEKGQTVTLRCDPISGHDNLYWYRRVMGKEIKFLLHFVKESKQDESGMPNNRFLAERTGGTYSTLKVQPAELEDSGVYFCASSRAQGPNSPLHFGNGTRLTVT.